Detailed here is one T cell receptor beta chain. The data stem from a study of T-cell memory formation after mild COVID-19. Trimming shortened V by 3 bases and J by 4 bases, and 19 bases separated the two germline ends. The CDR3 is 17 residues long. Employing constant-segment primers, 5'RACE generated TCR alpha and TCR beta cDNA libraries bearing sample barcodes and UMIs. TCRdb redid the calling of the 5' RACE reads with MiXCR, one entry per CDR3 protein. The repertoire holds more than 150,000 distinct CDR3 sequences, around 10% seen once, with roughly 3.8% in the top ten. This chain links TRBV12-3 or TRBV12-4 with TRBJ1-3; maybe TRBD1 (5 bases). Sequencing used PBMCs or a T cell subset sorted from them (not recorded which). The clonotype was recovered from a man between 18 and 35 years old who had mild COVID-19 (a few samples of this study predate the infection). Cell type and time point are not known. CDR3 DNA sequence: TGTGCCAGCAGTTTCAATGAGGGCAGGGCGGACGGAAACACCATATATTTT. This encodes CASSFNEGRADGNTIYF.